One and the same sample provided the 28 T cell receptor beta chains below, sequenced in a study of beta chain features in type 1 diabetes. Study-wide findings and caveats: Moderate but significant shortening of TCRB CDR3s was recorded in all four CD4+ subsets from Type 1 diabetes patients.

The whole isolated RNA underwent reverse transcription, so sequencing captured expressed TCRB transcripts. The data were produced by immunoSEQ multiplex PCR, yet TCRdb's version contains in-frame clones alone and is incomplete. Here the sample spans approximately 260,000 clones, over 20% being singletons. Antigen specificity for these receptors is unknown. Sequencing used naive CD4+ T cells from blood. These receptors originate from a woman between 40 and 50 years old with type 1 diabetes.

The sample holds a few counts of this clone. This chain joins TRBV25-1 and TRBJ1-5, with unresolved D. The CDR3 totals 10 residues. Germline V gene lookup returns CDR1 MGHDK and CDR2 SYGVNS. Trimming removed 8 bases from V and 10 bases from J, with 9 bases in between. CDR3 loop: CASSSVPQHF. CDR3 nucleotides: TGTGCCAGCTCCTCAGTACCCCAGCATTTT.

CDR3 sequence: CASSSSTLEQFF. The CDR3 coding sequence is TGCGCCAGCAGCTCCTCGACACTTGAGCAGTTCTTC. The rearrangement links TRBV5-1 to TRBJ2-1; D gene unclear. The V end was cut by 3 bases, the J end by 9 bases, with 10 bases between. CDR1 is SGHRS, CDR2 YFSETQ, per germline. The CDR3 consists of 12 residues.

The V and J genes are TRBV27 and TRBJ2-1, with 9 nucleotides matching TRBD1. V shed 6 bases, J shed 3 bases, and the junction held 9 bases outside the gene matches. The germline V gene has CDR1 MNHEY and CDR2 SMNVEV (reference sequence). The CDR3 covers 16 residues. Here the CDR3 reads CASSSTGGAIYNEQFF. In DNA, the CDR3 is TGTGCCAGCAGCTCCACAGGGGGCGCGATCTACAATGAGCAGTTCTTC.

CDR3 loop: CASSSEGSLNTQYF. The CDR3 coding sequence is TGTGCCAGCAGCTCGGAGGGTTCCCTCAATACGCAGTATTTT. The chain uses TRBV7-3 and TRBJ2-3; TRBD2 might be the D (6 bases). The V end lost 4 bases, the J end lost 7 bases, and 15 bases lay between the germline ends. The CDR3 spans 14 residues. Germline CDR1 and CDR2: SGHTA and FQGTGA.

This clone was counted between two and nine times. The CDR3 coding sequence is TGTGCCAGCTCGCGACAGGGTACGGATGAAAAACTGTTTTTT. This sequence encodes CASSRQGTDEKLFF. This chain links TRBV18 with TRBJ1-4; 7 positions match TRBD1. In germline, CDR1 is KGHSH, CDR2 LQKENI. Trimming cost V 6 bases and J 6 bases; bases outside gene matches: 7. This CDR3 has 14 residues.

This clone has more than one count but fewer than ten. The same CDR3 arises from other DNA sequences in this sample as well. The CDR3 DNA follows: TGTGCCAGCTCCCCCGGACTAGCGGGAACGGATACGCAGTATTTT. Encoded protein: CASSPGLAGTDTQYF. The rearrangement joins TRBV18 to TRBJ2-3; TRBD2 aligns across 12 bases. Trimming cost V 6 bases and J 6 bases; bases outside gene matches: 7. The germline V gene has CDR1 KGHSH and CDR2 LQKENI. The CDR3 is made up of 15 amino acids.

This clone has a handful of counts. This chain connects TRBV4-1 to TRBJ2-1, with D unclear. This CDR3 contains 12 residues. Germline-derived CDR1 and CDR2 are MGHRA and YSYEKL. With 4 bases removed from V and 5 bases from J, the gap between germline ends came to 6 bases. The CDR3 protein is CASSRAHNEQFF. The CDR3 DNA sequence: TGCGCCAGCAGCCGGGCCCACAATGAGCAGTTCTTC.

The chain links TRBV7-6 to TRBJ1-2; unclear D gene. Trimming pared 2 bases from V and 2 bases from J, leaving 6 bases between. This CDR3 has 13 amino acids. Germline CDR1 and CDR2: SGHVS and FNYEAQ. CDR3 nucleotide sequence: TGTGCCAGCAGCTTAACAGAAAACTATGGCTACACCTTC. This translates into CASSLTENYGYTF.

The V call is TRBV7-3, the J call TRBJ2-6; 8 positions match TRBD1. The germline CDR1 and CDR2 sequences are SGHTA and FQGTGA. This CDR3 is built from 17 residues. V gave up 5 bases and J gave up 0 bases; unmatched junction bases: 6. The CDR3 DNA follows: TGTGCCAGCAGCAGGACAGGGAAAAGCTCTGGGGCCAACGTCCTGACTTTC. It codes for CASSRTGKSSGANVLTF.

This clone was found a few times. The chain combines TRBV18 with TRBJ2-3; perhaps TRBD2 as D (5 bases). Trimming stripped 3 bases from V and 2 bases from J, with 9 bases between. The CDR3 runs to 14 residues. CDR1 KGHSH and CDR2 LQKENI come from the germline V gene. The chain's CDR3 is CASSPAGLTDTQYF. The CDR3 nucleotides read TGTGCCAGCTCACCCGCGGGCCTCACAGATACGCAGTATTTT.

This clone has more than one count but fewer than ten. The J gene is TRBJ2-1, the V gene TRBV7-9, with 9 bases lining up with TRBD1. This CDR3 is 17 amino acids long. Germline values: CDR1 SEHNR, CDR2 FQNEAQ (reference sequence). J lost 3 bases, V lost 7 bases, and 13 bases had no gene match. The CDR3 DNA follows: TGTGCCAGCACTCAGGCCCCGGGACAGGGCATCTACAATGAGCAGTTCTTC. It is translated as CASTQAPGQGIYNEQFF.

The V and J genes are TRBV18 and TRBJ2-7; 9 nucleotides line up with TRBD2. V was pared by 6 bases and J by 0 bases, with 0 bases of the junction left unmatched. Germline CDR1 KGHSH, CDR2 LQKENI. The CDR3 spans 13 residues. The CDR3 DNA reads TGTGCCAGCTCTAGCGGGGGCTCCTACGAGCAGTACTTC. Its translation: CASSSGGSYEQYF.

The chain has TRBV2 and TRBJ1-6; 9 bases fit TRBD1. The CDR3 extends over 14 amino acids. The V segment lost 7 bases and the J segment 9 bases; nucleotides outside the gene matches: 7. CDR1 is SNHLY and CDR2 is FYNNEI in the germline V gene. DNA of the CDR3: TGTGCCAGCACCTGGACAGGGGAGGGTTCACCCCTCCACTTT. Its protein product is CASTWTGEGSPLHF. Based on the CDR3 plus reference TRBV2 and TRBJ1-6, the full variable domain is EPEVTQTPSHQVTQMGQEVILRCVPISNHLYFYWYRQILGQKVEFLVSFYNNEISEKSEIFDDQFSVERPDGSNFTLKIRSTKLEDSAMYFCASTWTGEGSPLHFGNGTRLTVT.

The chain combines TRBV7-8 with TRBJ2-5, with TRBD1 matching over 7 bases. After removal of 5 bases from V and 5 bases from J, the junction contained 14 bases not matched to a gene. The CDR3 is 16 amino acids. CDR1 is SGHVS and CDR2 is FQNEAQ in the germline V gene. The CDR3 here is CASSGGQATWYETQYF. CDR3 coding DNA: TGTGCCAGCAGCGGTGGACAGGCTACCTGGTACGAGACCCAGTACTTC.

This clone was seen a few times. The V and J genes are TRBV7-2 and TRBJ2-1; a weak D match, TRBD2 (5 bases). V lost 1 base and J lost 0, with 7 bases in between. CDR1 is SGHTA and CDR2 is FQGNSA in the germline V gene. This CDR3 region has 15 residues. In DNA form, the CDR3 reads TGTGCCAGCAGCTTAGGACTAATCTCCTACAATGAGCAGTTCTTC. It codes for CASSLGLISYNEQFF.

The chain employs TRBV2 and TRBJ2-1, with D possibly TRBD2 on 6 matching bases. With 8 bases removed from V and 8 bases from J, the gap between germline ends came to 16 bases. The CDR3 loop spans 13 amino acids. Germline V gene lookup returns CDR1 SNHLY and CDR2 FYNNEI. The CDR3 is CASVPGVGDEQFF. The CDR3 nucleotides read TGTGCCAGCGTCCCGGGAGTTGGGGATGAGCAGTTCTTC.

This rearrangement joins TRBV30 to TRBJ2-2, with 9 positions matching TRBD1. The V and J ends lost 4 bases and 7 bases, in that order; junction bases with no gene match: 16. CDR3 size: 17 residues. From germline, CDR1 is GTSNPN and CDR2 SVGIG (reference sequence). DNA for the CDR3: TGTGCCTGGACCCCGAGACCGGGACAGGGACTGGGCGGGGAGCTGTTTTTT. It specifies CAWTPRPGQGLGGELFF. The variable domain in full, completed from reference TRBV30 and TRBJ2-2, reads SQTIHQWPATLVQPVGSPLSLECTVEGTSNPNLYWYRQAAGRGLQLLFYSVGIGQISSEVPQNLSASRPQDRQFILSSKKLLLSDSGFYLCAWTPRPGQGLGGELFFGEGSRLTVL.

In nucleotides, the CDR3 is TGTGCCAGCAGTGGGGCCGGGACACCTTACTTC. Translating gives CASSGAGTPYF. The chain carries TRBV2 and TRBJ2-5, with D possibly matching TRBD1 (6 bases). V was trimmed by 4 bases and J by 14 bases, leaving 14 bases between them. Germline CDR1 SNHLY, CDR2 FYNNEI. The CDR3 contains 11 residues.

The rearrangement joins TRBV9 to TRBJ1-1; 8 bases match TRBD1. The length of the CDR3 is 15 residues. V gave up 3 bases and J gave up 1 base; unmatched junction bases: 5. In germline, CDR1 is SGDLS, CDR2 YYNGEE. CDR3 sequence: CASSDGQGWNTEAFF. CDR3 nucleotides: TGTGCCAGCAGCGATGGACAGGGTTGGAACACTGAAGCTTTCTTT.

This clone was seen a few times. The rearrangement uses TRBV25-1 and TRBJ2-6, with D tentatively TRBD1 (6 bases). Trimming cost V 4 bases and J 1 base, with 11 bases left between them. CDR3 length: 16 amino acids. Looked up from germline, CDR1 is MGHDK and CDR2 is SYGVNS. DNA of the CDR3: TGTGCCAGCAGTGCCTACACAGGGTCTGGGGCCAACGTCCTGACTTTC. Its protein is CASSAYTGSGANVLTF.

In its sample, this clone was seen a few times. The chain combines TRBV29-1 with TRBJ2-1; D remains unclear. V lost 2 bases, J lost 10 bases, and 15 bases lay in between. Germline assignment: CDR1 SQVTM and CDR2 ANQGSEA. The CDR3 loop spans 13 amino acids. The chain's CDR3 is CSVEPVLNYEQFF. The CDR3 DNA is TGCAGCGTTGAACCCGTCCTAAACTACGAGCAGTTCTTC.

There are a few counts of this clone. The rearrangement uses TRBV9 and TRBJ2-7; no firm D call. CDR3 size: 14 residues. The germline gives CDR1 SGDLS, CDR2 YYNGEE. Trimming removed 0 bases from V and 5 bases from J, with 12 bases in between. The CDR3 loop reads CASSVAPGYNEQYF. CDR3 DNA: TGTGCCAGCAGCGTAGCTCCAGGATACAACGAGCAGTACTTC.

This clone showed up just a few times. V is TRBV29-1 and J is TRBJ2-3, with a weak D call TRBD1 (6 bases). The germline V gene has CDR1 SQVTM and CDR2 ANQGSEA. The CDR3 is 14 residues long. The V end lost 6 bases, the J end lost 4 bases, and 17 bases lay between the germline ends. CDR3 region: CSVKPTGTPDTQYF. The CDR3 bases are TGCAGCGTGAAACCGACAGGTACCCCAGATACGCAGTATTTT.

This clone showed up just a few times. The CDR3 here is CAWRLLAGLYNEQFF. CDR3 DNA: TGTGCCTGGAGGTTACTAGCGGGTTTGTACAATGAGCAGTTCTTC. V usage is TRBV30 and J usage is TRBJ2-1; 9 nucleotides agree with TRBD2. V was pared by 3 bases and J by 4 bases, with 7 bases of the junction left unmatched. CDR1 GTSNPN and CDR2 SVGIG come from the germline V gene (reference sequence). The CDR3 is 15 residues long.

The rearrangement links TRBV6-5 to TRBJ1-6, with D unresolved. Germline lookup yields CDR1 MNHEY and CDR2 SVGAGI. This CDR3 contains 15 residues. Trimming took 2 bases from V and 5 from J, leaving 10 bases between them. CDR3 residues: CASSYERGNNSPLHF. The CDR3 region has the DNA TGTGCCAGCAGTTACGAGAGAGGGAATAATTCACCCCTCCACTTT.

J is TRBJ2-5 and V is TRBV7-2; the D gene is possibly TRBD1 (5 bases). V was clipped by 4 bases and J by 2 bases, with 17 bases between them. The CDR3 extends over 16 amino acids. The germline CDR1 and CDR2 sequences are SGHTA and FQGNSA. In DNA form, the CDR3 reads TGTGCCAGCAGCTCAATTCAGGGTAGACCTCAAGAGACCCAGTACTTC. It translates to CASSSIQGRPQETQYF.

This clone was counted only a few times. The gene calls are TRBV4-2 and TRBJ1-2; TRBD1 might be the D (6 bases). CDR1 and CDR2 (germline): LGHNA, YNFKEQ. The V end was cut by 0 bases, the J end by 2 bases, with 10 bases between. CDR3 size: 15 residues. The CDR3 DNA reads as TGTGCCAGCAGCCAAGAAGGGCAGGGGAACTATGGCTACACCTTC. It yields the protein CASSQEGQGNYGYTF.

This clone was counted between two and nine times. This rearrangement joins TRBV5-1 to TRBJ1-2; TRBD1 agrees at 7 bases. Germline V gene lookup returns CDR1 SGHRS and CDR2 YFSETQ. The CDR3 sequence is 16 residues long. V lost 4 bases to trimming and J lost 0 bases; unmatched junction nucleotides: 9. As DNA, the CDR3 is TGCGCCAGCAGCCAACAGGGGACCCAATCTAACTATGGCTACACCTTC. It translates to CASSQQGTQSNYGYTF.